The next 24 T cell receptor beta chains were all read from a single sample in a study of CD8 T cells in Susac syndrome. Random hexamers were used to reverse transcribe the RNA input (about 0.5 to 1 ug). Using its own MiXCR run on the immunoSEQ multiplex PCR reads, TCRdb lists one record per CDR3 protein. This sample yields approximately 260,000 distinct CDR3 sequences, of which almost 97% are seen a single time; 0.095% to 0.12% belongs to the top ten. Sequenced: CD4+ T cells from PBMCs. These receptors originate from a human donor with Susac syndrome.

The rearrangement joins TRBV20-1 to TRBJ2-2; a weak D match, TRBD2 (6 bases). The CDR3 is 15 residues long. From germline, CDR1 is DFQATT and CDR2 SNEGSKA (reference sequence). Trimming took 6 bases from V and 5 from J, leaving 19 bases between them. CDR3 nucleotides: TGCAGTGCAATACCCCAGACTAGGAAAACCGGGGAGCTGTTTTTT. This codes for CSAIPQTRKTGELFF.

The CDR3 region is CASSGPGSLNTQYF. The CDR3 nucleotides read TGTGCCAGCAGCGGGCCAGGATCCTTGAATACGCAGTATTTT. The chain couples TRBV14 to TRBJ2-3; D not certain. V was pared by 5 bases and J by 7 bases, with 16 bases between. CDR3 length equals 14 residues. Germline V lookup: CDR1 SGHDN, CDR2 FVKESK.

The chain couples TRBV24-1 to TRBJ2-3, with D possibly TRBD1 on 6 matching bases. The CDR3 consists of 12 residues. Per the germline V gene, CDR1 is KGHDR and CDR2 is SFDVKD. V gave up 4 bases and J gave up 7 bases, with 8 bases separating them. Here the CDR3 reads CATSEQGNTQYF. CDR3 coding DNA: TGTGCCACCAGTGAACAGGGTAATACGCAGTATTTT.

V and J are TRBV20-1 and TRBJ2-7; D may be TRBD2 (6 bases). V lost 1 base to trimming and J lost 6 bases, with 16 bases between them. CDR1 and CDR2 (germline): DFQATT, SNEGSKA (reference sequence). This CDR3 has 14 amino acids. DNA of the CDR3: TGCAGTGCTAGAGTGGGCGGGACTTCTACCGAGCAGTACTTC. As protein: CSARVGGTSTEQYF.

The J gene is TRBJ2-1, the V gene TRBV2; the match to TRBD2 covers 10 bases. Germline V CDR1 and CDR2: SNHLY, FYNNEI. With 6 bases clipped from V and 12 bases from J, the junction kept 14 bases outside the gene matches. The CDR3 is 15 residues long. Written as DNA, the CDR3 is TGTGCCAGCAGCCGGACTAGCGGCCACCCGTTGGGGCAGTTCTTC. Residues: CASSRTSGHPLGQFF.

This chain links TRBV25-1 with TRBJ1-2; TRBD1 matches at 11 bases. The length of the CDR3 is 13 residues. Germline V gene sequence: CDR1 MGHDK, CDR2 SYGVNS. The J segment lost 8 bases and the V segment lost 4 bases, leaving 3 bases of the junction unmatched. CDR3 DNA sequence: TGTGCCAGCAGTGGGACAGGGGGCGGCGGCTACACCTTC. Protein: CASSGTGGGGYTF.

The V gene is TRBV7-9, the J gene TRBJ1-5; D is uncertain. CDR3 size: 15 residues. In germline, CDR1 is SEHNR, CDR2 FQNEAQ (reference sequence). V lost 2 bases to trimming and J lost 1 base, with 9 bases between them. The CDR3 loop reads CASSLHGVSNQPQHF. The CDR3 region has the DNA TGTGCCAGCAGCTTACACGGGGTAAGCAATCAGCCCCAGCATTTT.

This chain joins TRBV7-3 and TRBJ1-1; D may be TRBD1 (5 bases). The CDR3 is 13 residues long. V was trimmed by 7 bases and J by 1 base, leaving 10 bases between them. Germline V gene sequence: CDR1 SGHTA, CDR2 FQGTGA. CDR3 amino acids: CASKIDRNTEAFF. CDR3 DNA sequence: TGTGCCAGCAAAATTGACAGGAACACTGAAGCTTTCTTT.

V and J are TRBV7-9 and TRBJ2-7, with 14 bases fitting TRBD2. The CDR3 covers 16 residues. Germline CDR1 is SEHNR and CDR2 is FQNEAQ (reference sequence). The V and J ends lost 4 bases and 2 bases, in that order; junction bases with no gene match: 4. The CDR3 here is CASSSGLAGGTYEQYF. The CDR3 DNA reads TGTGCCAGCAGCTCTGGACTAGCGGGAGGAACCTACGAGCAGTACTTC.

The V and J genes are TRBV4-2 and TRBJ2-5; a weak D match, TRBD2 (6 bases). The V end lost 4 bases, the J end lost 3 bases, and 15 bases lay between the germline ends. The germline gives CDR1 LGHNA, CDR2 YNFKEQ. The CDR3 has 15 amino acids. The CDR3 DNA reads TGTGCCAGCAGCCGGGCCAGGGACTCTAAAGAGACCCAGTACTTC. Translation: CASSRARDSKETQYF.

The V and J genes are TRBV5-1 and TRBJ2-1, with 9 bases aligning to TRBD1. This CDR3 contains 15 residues. Germline V lookup: CDR1 SGHRS, CDR2 YFSETQ. Unmatched junction bases numbered 5, after V lost 4 bases and J lost 3 bases. The CDR3 here is CASSGGQGYYNEQFF. The CDR3, as DNA: TGCGCCAGCAGCGGGGGACAGGGATACTACAATGAGCAGTTCTTC.

This rearrangement joins TRBV18 to TRBJ1-2; a possible D gene is TRBD1 (5 bases). Germline lookup yields CDR1 KGHSH and CDR2 LQKENI. The CDR3 runs to 15 residues. The V gene lost 0 bases and the J gene lost 6 bases, with 14 bases spanning the gap. The chain's CDR3 is CASSPPGRVVDGYTF. The CDR3 DNA reads as TGTGCCAGCTCACCACCGGGCAGGGTAGTGGATGGCTACACCTTC.

The chain links TRBV28 to TRBJ1-1; no definite D call. The CDR3 contains 12 residues. Germline CDR1 reads MDHEN; CDR2 reads SYDVKM. Deletions cut 7 bases from V and 3 bases from J, with 9 bases between. This CDR3 reads CASKEGDTEAFF. The CDR3 DNA is TGTGCCAGCAAGGAGGGCGACACTGAAGCTTTCTTT.

The V and J genes are TRBV3-1 and TRBJ1-5; possible D gene TRBD1, 5 bases. CDR3 length: 15 residues. Between the trimmed V and J ends, which lost 1 base and 7 bases, there was a span of 14 bases. Looked up from germline, CDR1 is LGHDT and CDR2 is YNNKEL (reference sequence). This CDR3 reads CASSQVMGEGQPQHF. The CDR3 nucleotides read TGTGCCAGCAGCCAAGTTATGGGGGAGGGACAGCCCCAGCATTTT.

The chain has TRBV20-1 and TRBJ1-1; the D is unclear. The CDR3 covers 14 residues. Deletions cut 1 base from V and 1 base from J, with 10 bases between. CDR1 is DFQATT and CDR2 is SNEGSKA in the germline V gene (reference sequence). CDR3 loop: CSARGGVENTEAFF. DNA of the CDR3: TGCAGTGCTAGAGGGGGAGTGGAGAACACTGAAGCTTTCTTT.

This clonotype appeared a single time. V and J are TRBV20-1 and TRBJ2-7; TRBD1 is a possible D gene (6 bases). This CDR3 contains 14 residues. Germline assignment: CDR1 DFQATT and CDR2 SNEGSKA (reference sequence). V lost 3 bases, J lost 2 bases, and 14 bases lay in between. The CDR3 DNA reads TGCAGTGCTAGTTCCGGCAGGGGCGCCTACGAGCAGTACTTC. As protein: CSASSGRGAYEQYF.

The gene calls are TRBV6-2 or TRBV6-3 and TRBJ1-1; D uncertain. This CDR3 region has 15 residues. Looked up from germline, CDR1 is MNHEY and CDR2 is SVGEGT. Trimming shortened V by 0 bases and J by 4 bases, and 12 bases separated the two germline ends. CDR3 in amino acids: CASSYSRKVRTEAFF. As DNA, the CDR3 is TGTGCCAGCAGTTACTCGAGGAAGGTACGCACTGAAGCTTTCTTT.

On this clonotype itself: The junction departs from germline at one end; a sequencing error may be responsible. J is TRBJ2-7 and V is TRBV3-1; no reliable D call. Germline V gives CDR1 LGHDT, CDR2 YNNKEL (reference sequence). The CDR3 is 11 amino acids. The CDR3 nucleotides are TGTGCCAGCAGCCAAGTTGACAAACCCCACTTC. It encodes CASSQVDKPHF.

This clonotype was observed once. CDR3: CASLTQGSYSQQYF. Written as DNA, the CDR3 is TGTGCCAGCCTCACCCAGGGGTCGTACAGCCAGCAGTACTTC. The chain carries TRBV28 and TRBJ2-7; a possible D gene is TRBD1 (6 bases). The CDR3 covers 14 residues. V was cut by 8 bases and J by 8 bases, with 22 bases left in between. The V gene's germline CDR1 is MDHEN and CDR2 SYDVKM.

The V and J genes are TRBV7-9 and TRBJ1-4, with 7 bases lining up with TRBD1. With 1 base clipped from V and 8 bases from J, the junction kept 7 bases outside the gene matches. The CDR3 totals 15 residues. Germline CDR1 is SEHNR and CDR2 is FQNEAQ (reference sequence). The CDR3 sequence: CASSLVAGGGEKLFF. The CDR3 nucleotides are TGTGCCAGCAGCTTAGTAGCAGGGGGAGGCGAAAAACTGTTTTTT.

This chain connects TRBV6-5 to TRBJ1-1, with unresolved D. Germline V lookup: CDR1 MNHEY, CDR2 SVGAGI. The CDR3 covers 15 residues. V gave up 2 bases and J gave up 3 bases, with 13 bases separating them. The CDR3, as DNA: TGTGCCAGCAGTTACCCGGCTGGACGGGACACTGAAGCTTTCTTT. Amino acids: CASSYPAGRDTEAFF.

The CDR3: CASSITTGTEAFF. Here the CDR3 DNA reads TGTGCCAGTAGTATCACGACAGGGACGGAAGCTTTCTTT. The rearrangement links TRBV19 to TRBJ1-1, with TRBD1 matching 7 bases. Germline trimming cut 3 bases from V and 8 bases from J; bases unmatched to any gene: 6. The CDR3 totals 13 residues. Germline CDR1 LNHDA, CDR2 SQIVND (reference sequence). Using reference TRBV19 and TRBJ1-1 for the parts outside the CDR3, the full variable domain is DGGITQSPKYLFRKEGQNVTLSCEQNLNHDAMYWYRQDPGQGLRLIYYSQIVNDFQKGDIAEGYSVSREKKESFPLTVTSAQKNPTAFYLCASSITTGTEAFFGQGTRLTVV.

V and J are TRBV29-1 and TRBJ1-2; unclear D gene. This CDR3 contains 10 residues. With 8 bases removed from V and 3 bases from J, the gap between germline ends came to 7 bases. Germline CDR1 and CDR2: SQVTM and ANQGSEA. CDR3 residues: CSTPDYGYTF. Here the CDR3 DNA reads TGCAGCACACCTGACTATGGCTACACCTTC.

The V call is TRBV30, the J call TRBJ2-3; 7 bases align to TRBD2. The germline gives CDR1 GTSNPN, CDR2 SVGIG (reference sequence). This CDR3 region has 15 residues. V lost 3 bases to trimming and J lost 7 bases; unmatched junction nucleotides: 13. For the CDR3, the DNA is TGTGCCTGGAGCAGATCTCAGTGGGAGGGGCATACGCAGTATTTT. As protein: CAWSRSQWEGHTQYF.